This T cell receptor (beta chain) was documented in a study of cytomegalovirus exposure and HLA in healthy donors. Study-level results: In a later analysis, V- and J-gene trimming of beta chains associated with a DCLRE1C missense variant, replicated independently. TRBV6-2, TRBV6-3 and other indistinguishable V segments were excluded. Data from an earlier analysis indicated that most TCR beta V segments were productive either about 87% or about 30% of the time. The classifier reportedly diagnosed cytomegalovirus status with high sensitivity and specificity.

As regards this clone: Antigen unknown.

Trimming took 2 bases from V and 4 from J; bases not matched to a gene: 0. The CDR3 is 14 amino acids. From germline, CDR1 is MNHNS and CDR2 SASEGT. PCR employed 60 Vbeta and 13 Jbeta primers. Sequenced by immunoSEQ multiplex PCR; TCRdb stores in-frame clones only, minus some. The data contain under 150,000 clones, 65% to 85% of them singletons. This TCR came from a male donor in good health and CMV-seronegative. The chain uses TRBV6-1 and TRBJ2-1, with TRBD2 identical over 9 bases. Sequenced sample: PBMCs. This CDR3 is CASSELAGYNEQFF. The CDR3 nucleotides are TGTGCCAGCAGTGAACTAGCGGGGTACAATGAGCAGTTCTTC.